This TCR beta chain was profiled in a study of CD8 T cells in Susac syndrome. Healthy donors constituted the control group, matched for age and sex. Roughly 0.5 to 1 ug RNA was reverse transcribed with random hexamers. Across 54 Vbeta and 13 Jbeta, immunoSEQ multiplex PCR amplified TCR beta CDR3. TCRdb itself ran the immunoSEQ multiplex PCR reads through MiXCR, one entry per CDR3 protein. The sample has around 170,000 distinct CDR3 sequences, 92% seen once. The sample was CD4+ T cells from PBMCs. The clonotype was recovered from a human donor in good health.

The DNA for the CDR3 is TGTGCCAGTAGTAAAGGGGATGCCTACGAGCAGTACTTC. This encodes CASSKGDAYEQYF. The V gene is TRBV19, the J gene TRBJ2-7; D possibly corresponds to TRBD1 (5 bases). The CDR3 spans 13 residues. Trimming removed 4 bases at V and 2 bases at J, with 9 bases between. Germline loops: CDR1 LNHDA, CDR2 SQIVND (reference sequence).